Below are 2 T cell receptor beta chains sequenced from a single sample in a study of control samples from healthy donors and cancer patients. Here immunoSEQ multiplex PCR was the method, and the copy in TCRdb shows in-frame clones only, minus some. The profile shows just over 150,000 clones, 85% to 90% of them singletons. Sample: blood. These receptor sequences come from a man in his thirties or forties in good health.

The rearrangement joins TRBV6-5 to TRBJ2-1; D not resolved. Germline values: CDR1 MNHEY, CDR2 SVGAGI. Deletions cut 6 bases from V and 0 bases from J, with 9 bases between. This CDR3 has 14 residues. The CDR3: CASRKGRSYNEQFF. CDR3 bases: TGTGCCAGCAGGAAAGGACGCTCCTACAATGAGCAGTTCTTC.

The chain employs TRBV11-2 and TRBJ2-6; TRBD2 is a possible D gene (6 bases). CDR3 length: 19 residues. Germline-derived CDR1 and CDR2 are SGHAT and FQNNGV. V was cut by 6 bases and J by 1 base, with 22 bases left in between. The CDR3 reads CASRFPGVSSSSGANVLTF. Written as DNA, the CDR3 is TGTGCCAGCAGGTTTCCGGGGGTTTCTTCCTCATCTGGGGCCAACGTCCTGACTTTC.